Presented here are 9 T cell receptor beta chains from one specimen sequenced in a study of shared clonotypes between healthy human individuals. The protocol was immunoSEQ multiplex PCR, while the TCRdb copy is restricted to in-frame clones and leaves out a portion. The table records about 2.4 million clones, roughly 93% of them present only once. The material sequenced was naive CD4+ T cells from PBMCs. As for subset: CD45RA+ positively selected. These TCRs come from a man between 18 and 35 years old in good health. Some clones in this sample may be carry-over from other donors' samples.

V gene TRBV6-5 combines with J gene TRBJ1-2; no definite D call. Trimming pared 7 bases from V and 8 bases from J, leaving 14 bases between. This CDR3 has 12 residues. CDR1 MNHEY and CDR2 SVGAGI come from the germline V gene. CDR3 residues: CASTQTGQGYTF. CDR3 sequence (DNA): TGTGCCAGCACCCAAACCGGTCAAGGCTACACCTTC.

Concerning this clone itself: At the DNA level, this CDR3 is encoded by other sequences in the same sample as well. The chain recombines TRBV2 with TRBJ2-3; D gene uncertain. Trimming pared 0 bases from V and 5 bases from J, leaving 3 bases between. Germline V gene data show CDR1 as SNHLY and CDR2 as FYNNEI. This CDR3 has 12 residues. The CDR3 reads CASSEARDTQYF. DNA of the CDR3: TGTGCCAGCAGTGAAGCGAGAGATACGCAGTATTTT.

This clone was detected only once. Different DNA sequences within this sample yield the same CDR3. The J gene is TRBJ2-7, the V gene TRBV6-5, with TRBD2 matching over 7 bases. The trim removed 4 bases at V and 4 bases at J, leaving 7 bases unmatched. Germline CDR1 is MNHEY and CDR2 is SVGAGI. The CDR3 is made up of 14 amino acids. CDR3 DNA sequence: TGTGCCAGCAGTTGGACTAGAAGGGGATACGAGCAGTACTTC. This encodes CASSWTRRGYEQYF.

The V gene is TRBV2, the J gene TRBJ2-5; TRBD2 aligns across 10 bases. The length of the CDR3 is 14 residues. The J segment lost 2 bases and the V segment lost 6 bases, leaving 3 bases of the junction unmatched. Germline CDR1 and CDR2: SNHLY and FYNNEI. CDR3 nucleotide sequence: TGTGCCAGCAGGGAGACTAGCGGGCAAGAGACCCAGTACTTC. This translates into CASRETSGQETQYF.

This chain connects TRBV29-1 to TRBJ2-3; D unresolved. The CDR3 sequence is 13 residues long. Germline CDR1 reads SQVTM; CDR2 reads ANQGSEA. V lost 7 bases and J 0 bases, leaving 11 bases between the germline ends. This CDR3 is CSGGPTSTDTQYF. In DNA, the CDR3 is TGCAGCGGTGGGCCGACTAGCACAGATACGCAGTATTTT.

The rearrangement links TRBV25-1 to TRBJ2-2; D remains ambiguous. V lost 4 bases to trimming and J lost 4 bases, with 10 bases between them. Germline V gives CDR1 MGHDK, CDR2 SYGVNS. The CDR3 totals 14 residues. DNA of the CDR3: TGTGCCAGCAGTGGGGTCCGGAGCACCGGGGAGCTGTTTTTT. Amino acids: CASSGVRSTGELFF. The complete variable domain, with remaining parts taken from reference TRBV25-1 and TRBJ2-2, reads EADIYQTPRYLVIGTGKKITLECSQTMGHDKMYWYQQDPGMELHLIHYSYGVNSTEKGDLSSESTVSRIRTEHFPLTLESARPSHTSQYLCASSGVRSTGELFFGEGSRLTVL.

The CDR3 DNA reads TGTGCCAGCAGCGGTGACGGCCGGAACACTGAAGCTTTCTTT. Translation: CASSGDGRNTEAFF. The rearrangement links TRBV6-1 to TRBJ1-1; no definite D call. The CDR3 consists of 14 residues. The V end lost 6 bases, the J end lost 1 base, and 12 bases lay between the germline ends. From germline, CDR1 is MNHNS and CDR2 SASEGT.

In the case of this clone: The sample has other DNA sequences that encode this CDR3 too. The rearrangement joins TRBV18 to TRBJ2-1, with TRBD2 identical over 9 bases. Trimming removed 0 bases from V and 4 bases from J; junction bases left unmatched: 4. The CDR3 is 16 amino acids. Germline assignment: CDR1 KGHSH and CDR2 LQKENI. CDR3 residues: CASSPPGSGRYNEQFF. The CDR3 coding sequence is TGTGCCAGCTCACCACCGGGCAGCGGGAGGTACAATGAGCAGTTCTTC. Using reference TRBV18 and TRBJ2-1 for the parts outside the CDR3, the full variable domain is NAGVMQNPRHLVRRRGQEARLRCSPMKGHSHVYWYRQLPEEGLKFMVYLQKENIIDESGMPKERFSAEFPKEGPSILRIQQVVRGDSAAYFCASSPPGSGRYNEQFFGPGTRLTVL.

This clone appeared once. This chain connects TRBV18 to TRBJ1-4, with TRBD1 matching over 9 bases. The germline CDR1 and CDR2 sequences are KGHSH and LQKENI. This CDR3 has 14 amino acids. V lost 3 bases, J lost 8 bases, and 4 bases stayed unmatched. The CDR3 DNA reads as TGTGCCAGCTCACCCCGGACAGGGGAGGAAAAACTGTTTTTT. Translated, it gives CASSPRTGEEKLFF.